This TCR beta chain comes out of a study of long-term antiretroviral therapy in people with HIV. Specimens retained roughly 0.95-11 million cryopreserved PBMC preceding DNA extraction. Comments on this clone: Antigen: not known.

With 4 bases removed from V and 0 bases from J, the gap between germline ends came to 2 bases. Germline V gives CDR1 PRHDT, CDR2 FYEKMQ (reference sequence). There are 12 residues in the CDR3. Whole-study findings and limits: The study found narrower CDR3 length ranges in HIV repertoires than in controls.

The assay, immunoSEQ v3.0, was run at survey level. Sequencing was intended to reach roughly 40,000-50,000 T-cell genomes per sample. Only in-frame clones appear in the TCRdb table, and some are missing; sequencing was by immunoSEQ multiplex PCR. The sample has 20,000 to 25,000 clones; 80% to 85% are singletons. The source of this sequence is a woman between 35 and 50 years old with HIV. Sequenced material: unsorted PBMCs, taken 1.2 years after starting antiretroviral therapy. The rearrangement uses TRBV13 and TRBJ2-3; D is uncertain. The CDR3: CASSYSTDTQYF. The CDR3 DNA reads TGTGCCAGCAGCTACAGCACAGATACGCAGTATTTT.